This passage covers 9 T cell receptor beta chains from one sample sequenced in a study of T cell repertoires in cytomegalovirus infection. TCRdb itself ran the reads through MiXCR, one entry per CDR3 protein. Among some 940,000 distinct CDR3 sequences listed, about a third were seen once. For these receptors, no antigen is known. The sample was cultured CD8+ T cells from PBMCs, taken from culture after CMV antigen stimulation. The receptors originated from a human donor in good health (CMV status not recorded). Some clones in this sample may be carry-over from other donors' samples.

This clonotype appeared many times. V gene TRBV7-2 combines with J gene TRBJ2-1, with TRBD2 matching over 9 bases. The CDR3 is 17 amino acids. V was pared by 3 bases and J by 6 bases, with 12 bases of the junction left unmatched. CDR1 is SGHTA, CDR2 FQGNSA, per germline. The CDR3 DNA reads as TGTGCCAGCAGCTTTGTTAGCGGGGGACCACTAGCCAATGAGCAGTTCTTC. This translates into CASSFVSGGPLANEQFF.

This clonotype came up many times. This sequence joins TRBV14 and TRBJ2-1, with no clear D. The CDR3 contains 13 residues. Germline values: CDR1 SGHDN, CDR2 FVKESK. V lost 0 bases and J 3 bases, leaving 3 bases between the germline ends. This CDR3 is CASSQDNYNEQFF. The CDR3 nucleotides are TGTGCCAGCAGCCAAGACAACTACAATGAGCAGTTCTTC. Full variable domain (outside the CDR3, taken from reference TRBV14 and TRBJ2-1): EAGVTQFPSHSVIEKGQTVTLRCDPISGHDNLYWYRRVMGKEIKFLLHFVKESKQDESGMPNNRFLAERTGGTYSTLKVQPAELEDSGVYFCASSQDNYNEQFFGPGTRLTVL.

The chain combines TRBV2 with TRBJ2-7; a weak D match, TRBD2 (6 bases). V lost 1 base, J lost 5 bases, and 12 bases lay in between. The CDR3 sequence is 14 residues long. Germline V gene sequence: CDR1 SNHLY, CDR2 FYNNEI. CDR3: CASSEVQAGNEQYF. DNA for the CDR3: TGTGCCAGCAGTGAAGTGCAGGCGGGGAACGAGCAGTACTTC.

The chain couples TRBV6-8 to TRBJ1-2, with D uncertain. This CDR3 has 15 amino acids. Germline V gives CDR1 MNHGY, CDR2 SAAAGT. The germline V and J ends were trimmed by 0 bases and 3 bases, with 11 bases remaining between them. The CDR3 sequence: CASSYSNHGYYGYTF. CDR3 nucleotide sequence: TGTGCCAGCAGTTACTCAAACCACGGGTACTATGGCTACACCTTC.

The rearrangement joins TRBV6-2 or TRBV6-3 to TRBJ2-2; D is ambiguous. V was clipped by 2 bases and J by 8 bases, with 9 bases between them. This CDR3 contains 13 residues. The germline CDR1 and CDR2 sequences are MNHEY and SVGEGT. CDR3 sequence reads: CASSYLVVGELFF. In DNA form, the CDR3 reads TGTGCCAGCAGTTACCTGGTGGTAGGGGAGCTGTTTTTT.

This clonotype was detected only a few times. The V call is TRBV6-5, the J call TRBJ1-1; possible D gene TRBD1, 5 bases. Germline values: CDR1 MNHEY, CDR2 SVGAGI. Trimming took off 4 bases at V and 9 bases at J, with 27 bases between the two ends. The CDR3 loop spans 17 amino acids. DNA for the CDR3: TGTGCCAGCAGTTCCTTCCTGGAGGGGAGGCTGTTGGGAAAAGCTTTCTTT. It is translated as CASSSFLEGRLLGKAFF.

The genes are TRBV6-5 and TRBJ1-2, with D perhaps TRBD1 (6 bases). V shed 4 bases and J shed 4 bases, with 19 bases lying between them. The CDR3 consists of 16 residues. Germline V CDR1 and CDR2: MNHEY, SVGAGI. CDR3 in DNA: TGTGCCAGCAGTTCTTACCAGACAGGTGGCCCCTATGGCTACACCTTC. This encodes CASSSYQTGGPYGYTF.

This clonotype was detected many times. The rearrangement uses TRBV7-2 and TRBJ2-3; 9 bases align to TRBD1. This CDR3 has 16 amino acids. V shed 1 base, J shed 4 bases, and the junction held 6 bases outside the gene matches. Germline V gene sequence: CDR1 SGHTA, CDR2 FQGNSA. CDR3 DNA: TGTGCCAGCAGCTTAGAAACAGGGGGCAGCGCAGATACGCAGTATTTT. Protein: CASSLETGGSADTQYF.

J is TRBJ2-7 and V is TRBV6-1; D is ambiguous. The CDR3 runs to 13 residues. Trimming pared 3 bases from V and 0 bases from J, leaving 6 bases between. Germline loops: CDR1 MNHNS, CDR2 SASEGT. DNA for the CDR3: TGTGCCAGCAGTGAGGTATCCTCCTACGAGCAGTACGTC. It encodes CASSEVSSYEQYV.